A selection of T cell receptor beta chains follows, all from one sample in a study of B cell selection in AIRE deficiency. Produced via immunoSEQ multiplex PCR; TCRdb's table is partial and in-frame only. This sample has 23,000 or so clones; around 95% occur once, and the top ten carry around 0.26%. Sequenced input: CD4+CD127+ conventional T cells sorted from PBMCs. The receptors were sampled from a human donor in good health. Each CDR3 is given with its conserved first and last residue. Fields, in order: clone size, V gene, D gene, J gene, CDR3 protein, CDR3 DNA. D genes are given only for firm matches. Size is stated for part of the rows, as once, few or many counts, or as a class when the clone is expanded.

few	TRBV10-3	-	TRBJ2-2	CAISELVGGGELFF	TGTGCCATCAGTGAGTTGGTTGGCGGCGGGGAGCTGTTTTTT
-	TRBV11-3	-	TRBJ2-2	CASSLYSDPGELFF	TGTGCCAGCAGCTTATACAGCGACCCCGGGGAGCTGTTTTTT
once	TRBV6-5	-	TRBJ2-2	CASSTGGNTGELFF	TGTGCCAGCAGTACCGGGGGGAACACCGGGGAGCTGTTTTTT
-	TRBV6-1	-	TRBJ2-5	CASSAGLQETQYF	TGTGCCAGCAGCGCCGGATTGCAAGAGACCCAGTACTTC
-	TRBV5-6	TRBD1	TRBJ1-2	CASRHGTGVYGYTF	TGTGCCAGCAGACACGGGACAGGGGTCTATGGCTACACCTTC
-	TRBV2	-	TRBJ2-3	CASSGFGTDTQYF	TGTGCCAGCTCCGGTTTCGGGACAGATACGCAGTATTTT
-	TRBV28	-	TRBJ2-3	CASTRDGLTPGSTDTQYF	TGTGCCAGCACCCGGGACGGCCTTACCCCCGGTAGCACAGATACGCAGTATTTT
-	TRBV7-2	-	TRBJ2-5	CASSLVVRGETQYF	TGTGCCAGCAGCTTAGTCGTCAGGGGAGAGACCCAGTACTTC
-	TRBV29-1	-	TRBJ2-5	CSTSGWSQETQYF	TGCAGCACGTCGGGGTGGAGCCAAGAGACCCAGTACTTC
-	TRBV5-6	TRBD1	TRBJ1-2	CASSLGQGSYGYTF	TGTGCCAGCAGCTTGGGACAGGGCTCCTATGGCTACACCTTC
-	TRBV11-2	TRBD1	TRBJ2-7	CASSLIRGQNEQYF	TGTGCCAGCAGCTTAATCCGGGGACAGAACGAGCAGTACTTC
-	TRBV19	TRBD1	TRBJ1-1	CASIPLLTGELSEAFF	TGTGCCAGTATCCCCCTCCTAACAGGGGAGCTCTCTGAAGCTTTCTTT
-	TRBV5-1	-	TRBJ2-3	CASSLSGAGEDTQYF	TGCGCCAGCAGCTTGTCGGGGGCGGGAGAGGATACGCAGTATTTT
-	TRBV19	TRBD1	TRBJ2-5	CASSIDRGRWETQYF	TGTGCCAGTAGTATCGACAGGGGGCGCTGGGAGACCCAGTACTTC
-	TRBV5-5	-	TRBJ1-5	CASSVNYGAHQPQHF	TGTGCCAGCAGCGTAAATTACGGGGCACATCAGCCCCAGCATTTT
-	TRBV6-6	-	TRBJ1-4	CASSYGTNEKLFF	TGTGCCAGCAGTTACGGGACGAATGAAAAACTGTTTTTT
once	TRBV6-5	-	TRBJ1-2	CASRWTANYGYTF	TGTGCCAGCAGATGGACAGCCAACTATGGCTACACCTTC
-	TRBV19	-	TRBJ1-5	CASSRGYGNQPQHF	TGTGCCAGTAGTCGGGGGTATGGCAATCAGCCCCAGCATTTT
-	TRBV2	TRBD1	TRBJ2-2	CASRIGTGYYRELFF	TGTGCCAGCAGGATCGGGACAGGGTACTATCGGGAGCTGTTTTTT
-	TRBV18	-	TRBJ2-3	CASSLYTDTQYF	TGTGCCAGCTCATTATACACAGATACGCAGTATTTT
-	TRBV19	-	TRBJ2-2	CASSIRIGNTGELFF	TGTGCCAGTAGTATACGGATCGGAAACACCGGGGAGCTGTTTTTT
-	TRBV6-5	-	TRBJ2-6	CASSSTSGIGANVLTF	TGTGCCAGCAGTTCCACCTCAGGTATTGGGGCCAACGTCCTGACTTTC
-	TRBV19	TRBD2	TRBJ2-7	CASSMGAGGGYEQYF	TGTGCCAGTAGTATGGGAGCGGGAGGGGGATACGAGCAGTACTTC
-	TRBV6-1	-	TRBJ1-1	CASSEGGDTEAFF	TGTGCCAGCAGTGAAGGGGGGGACACTGAAGCTTTCTTT
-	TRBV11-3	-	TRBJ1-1	CASSLVSGTEAFF	TGTGCCAGCAGCTTAGTTTCGGGCACTGAAGCTTTCTTT
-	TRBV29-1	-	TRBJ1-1	CSVDFILALSPAAFF	TGCAGCGTTGACTTTATATTGGCCTTAAGTCCAGCGGCTTTCTTT
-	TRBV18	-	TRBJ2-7	CASSPRGFSYEQYF	TGTGCCAGCTCACCTCGCGGATTCTCCTACGAGCAGTACTTC
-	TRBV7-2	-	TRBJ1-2	CASSLASGGLGDGYTF	TGTGCCAGCAGCTTAGCCTCGGGGGGGCTCGGGGATGGCTACACCTTC
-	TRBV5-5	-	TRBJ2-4	CASSGSLAKNIQYF	TGTGCCAGCAGCGGATCCTTAGCCAAAAACATTCAGTACTTC
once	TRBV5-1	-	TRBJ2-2	CASSYSPRGAAGTGELFF	TGCGCCAGCAGCTACTCCCCTCGGGGGGCGGCGGGGACCGGGGAGCTGTTTTTT
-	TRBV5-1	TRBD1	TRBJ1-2	CASSQTQGENGYTF	TGCGCCAGCAGTCAAACACAGGGGGAAAATGGCTACACCTTC
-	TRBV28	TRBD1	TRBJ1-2	CASSKGTGGLPYYGYTF	TGTGCCAGCAGTAAGGGGACAGGGGGACTTCCTTACTATGGCTACACCTTC
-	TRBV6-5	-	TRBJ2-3	CASSDRGSTDTQYF	TGTGCCAGCAGTGATAGGGGGAGCACAGATACGCAGTATTTT
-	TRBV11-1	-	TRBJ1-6	CASSARHGPIQVLHF	TGTGCCAGCTCGGCACGTCACGGGCCAATTCAAGTCCTCCACTTT
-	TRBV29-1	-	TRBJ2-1	CSTSWADEQFF	TGCAGCACCTCCTGGGCGGATGAGCAGTTCTTC
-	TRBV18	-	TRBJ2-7	CASSPLPGSGSYEQYF	TGTGCCAGCTCACCCCTACCGGGGAGCGGGTCCTACGAGCAGTACTTC
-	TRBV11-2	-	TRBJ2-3	CASSLVVEDTQYF	TGTGCCAGCAGCTTAGTTGTCGAGGATACGCAGTATTTT
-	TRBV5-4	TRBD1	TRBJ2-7	CASNRQGDYEQYF	TGTGCCAGCAACCGACAGGGGGACTACGAGCAGTACTTC
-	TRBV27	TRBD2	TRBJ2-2	CASSFIGLAGGKNTGELFF	TGTGCCAGCAGTTTTATTGGACTAGCGGGAGGTAAAAACACCGGGGAGCTGTTTTTT
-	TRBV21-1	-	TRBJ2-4	CASRPGSKNIQYF	TGTGCCAGCCGTCCCGGGTCAAAAAACATTCAGTACTTC
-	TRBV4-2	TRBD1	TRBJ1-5	CASSQGQGGTQPQHF	TGTGCCAGCAGCCAAGGACAGGGTGGTACTCAGCCCCAGCATTTT
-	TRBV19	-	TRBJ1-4	CASRSNPTGRNEKLFF	TGTGCCAGCAGGTCGAACCCGACAGGACGTAATGAAAAACTGTTTTTT
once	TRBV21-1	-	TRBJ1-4	CASSKGRGCTNEKLFF	TGTGCCAGCAGCAAAGGACGGGGGTGCACTAATGAAAAACTGTTTTTT
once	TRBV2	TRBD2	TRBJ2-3	CASTRLAGGTDTQYF	TGTGCCAGCACCCGACTAGCGGGAGGGACAGATACGCAGTATTTT
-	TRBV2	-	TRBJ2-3	CASSDRQGILDTQYF	TGTGCCAGCAGTGATCGGCAGGGGATCCTAGATACGCAGTATTTT
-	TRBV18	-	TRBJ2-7	CASSPSPASYEQYF	TGTGCCAGCTCACCAAGCCCCGCCAGCTACGAGCAGTACTTC
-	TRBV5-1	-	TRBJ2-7	CASSLLTAQYEQYF	TGCGCCAGCAGCTTGCTTACAGCCCAATACGAGCAGTACTTC
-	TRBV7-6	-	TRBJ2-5	CASSFRGFQETQYF	TGTGCCAGCAGCTTCCGAGGGTTCCAAGAGACCCAGTACTTC
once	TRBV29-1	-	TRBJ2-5	CSVSQGGGETQYF	TGCAGCGTTTCGCAGGGTGGGGGAGAGACCCAGTACTTC
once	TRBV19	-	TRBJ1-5	CASSIGRFGNQPQHF	TGTGCCAGTAGTATAGGCAGGTTCGGCAATCAGCCCCAGCATTTT
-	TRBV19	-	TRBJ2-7	CASSTTLTREQYF	TGTGCCAGTAGTACGACTCTCACTAGGGAGCAGTACTTC